This T cell receptor (beta chain) was profiled in a study of T cell responses to AZD1222 COVID-19 vaccine (dated by TCRdb to 2020 to 2022). About the study as a whole: AZD1222 recipients with second doses at about 4 weeks or about 12 weeks were pooled, because spike-specific TCR depth and breadth did not differ between schedules. TCR sequencing was performed for about 250 trial participants, of whom roughly 200 were given two doses of AZD1222 and around 25 were given two doses of MenACWY control vaccine. Enrollment into the trials was organized by age into subgroups of 18-55, 56-69 and 70-plus years, and those subgroups contained roughly 150, 30 and 60 TCR-sequenced participants, respectively. The paper's findings and limits, for the study overall: The 56-69-year group was small, and its depth increase did not reach significance, likely because of low power. Because no day 14 peak-response samples were available, the repertoires could be characterized only after the peak T cell response. Conclusions about previously exposed vaccinees are limited, since just 5 to 7 AZD1222 recipients were seropositive for SARS-CoV-2 at baseline. Nearly half of unique spike-specific TCRs reportedly recognized epitopes outside regions mutated in the B.1.351 and B.1.1.7 variants. Participants were mostly white British, with more females than males. The authors suggested clonal diversity may have been underestimated. CD4 TCRs associated with the vaccine covered the entire spike protein, and the dominant responses were in regions 160-218 and 743-854. A significant rise in spike-specific TCR breadth and depth was observed after two AZD1222 doses relative to day 0 and relative to MenACWY recipients.

Per the publication, the time point label means: baseline before first vaccination. Vaccinee samples were obtained from the UK trials COV001 and COV002, which included a single-blind randomized controlled phase 2/3 trial of AZD1222 (ChAdOx1 nCoV-19) in healthy adults. Trial participant PBMC samples were collected at day 0 and day 28 after the second dose for TCRbeta chain sequencing. The CDR3 regions of human TCRbeta chains were analyzed by immunosequencing. In the original analysis: TCRs in the repertoires were matched against a reference library of SARS-CoV-2-specific TCRs that had been generated with the MIRA antigen-specificity platform. Breadth was defined as the fraction of unique TCRs that were SARS-CoV-2-associated, and depth was defined as the fraction of total T cells that were SARS-CoV-2-associated. Using the MIRA data, each spike-specific TCR was assigned both to the spike region to which the TCR was reactive and to a CD4 or CD8 class. Log10-transformed breadth and depth values were compared by one-way ANOVA with Sidak's multiple comparisons tests. Not all clones reach the TCRdb copy of this immuneACCESS table, which keeps in-frame sequences only. Checked studies attribute under half of the gap to unresolved V genes and leave the rest unexplained. The D gene and trimming were derived from the DNA, and the V and J assignments and clone size from that table. For this sample the table gives 95,000 to 150,000 clones, of which about 87% were detected only once. 8.4% of the sample lies in the top ten.

The CDR3 has 13 amino acids, counting the end cysteine and phenylalanine. Of the read, only the CDR3 DNA is kept; its 39 bases are in frame from base 1. From a lookup of the germline V gene, CDR1 and CDR2 are SGDLS and YYNGEE. V and J lose 3 bases and 0 bases, and a span of 7 bases separates them. To note about this clone: Its antigen has not been determined. Nothing much larger sits one base from this clone, and base qualities are not available.

This receptor was identified in an adult in good health. This sample comprised peripheral blood, obtained on day 0 of AZD1222 vaccination. The chain is encoded by TRBV9 joined to TRBJ2-7; the D segment could be TRBD1, given 6 matching bases. CDR3 sequence: CASSEGHSYEQYF. The DNA sequence reads TGTGCCAGCAGCGAGGGACACTCCTACGAGCAGTACTTC.